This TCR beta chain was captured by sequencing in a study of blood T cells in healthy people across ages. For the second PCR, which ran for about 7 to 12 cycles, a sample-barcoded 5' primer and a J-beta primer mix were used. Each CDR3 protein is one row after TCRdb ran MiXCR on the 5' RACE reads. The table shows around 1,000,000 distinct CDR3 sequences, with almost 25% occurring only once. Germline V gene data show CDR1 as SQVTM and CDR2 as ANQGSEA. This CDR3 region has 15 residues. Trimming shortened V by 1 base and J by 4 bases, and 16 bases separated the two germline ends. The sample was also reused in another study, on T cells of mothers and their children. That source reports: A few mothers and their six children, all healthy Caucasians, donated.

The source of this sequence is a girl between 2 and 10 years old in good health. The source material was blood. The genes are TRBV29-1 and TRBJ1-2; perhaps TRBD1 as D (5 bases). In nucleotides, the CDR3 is TGCAGCGTTGAAGGTAGCCCGGGACTGAGCTATGGCTACACCTTC. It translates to CSVEGSPGLSYGYTF.